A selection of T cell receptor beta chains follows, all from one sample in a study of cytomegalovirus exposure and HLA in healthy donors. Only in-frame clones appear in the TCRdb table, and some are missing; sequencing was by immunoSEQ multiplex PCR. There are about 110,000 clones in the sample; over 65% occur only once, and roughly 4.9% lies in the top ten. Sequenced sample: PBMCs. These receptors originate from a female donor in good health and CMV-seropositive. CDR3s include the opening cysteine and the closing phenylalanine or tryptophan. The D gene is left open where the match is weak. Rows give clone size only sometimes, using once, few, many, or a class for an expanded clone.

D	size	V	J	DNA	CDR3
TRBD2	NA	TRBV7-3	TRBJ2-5	TGTGCCAGCAGCTCGGGACTAGCGGGGCAAGAGACCCAGTACTTC	CASSSGLAGQETQYF
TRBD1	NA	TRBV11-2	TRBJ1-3	TGTGCCAGCAGTTCTGGACAGGGTTTCGGAAACACCATATATTTT	CASSSGQGFGNTIYF
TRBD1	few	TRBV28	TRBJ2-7	TGTGCCAGCAGTTCTTATGGGACAGCCACCTACGAGCAGTACTTC	CASSSYGTATYEQYF
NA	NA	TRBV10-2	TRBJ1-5	TGCGCCAGCAGTGACCAGGGGAATCAGCCCCAGCATTTT	CASSDQGNQPQHF
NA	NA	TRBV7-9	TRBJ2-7	TGTGCCAGCAGCTTCTCAGTATCCTACGAGCAGTACTTC	CASSFSVSYEQYF
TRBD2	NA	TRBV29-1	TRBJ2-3	TGCAGCGCCCAAGGACTAGCGGGGGGAGATACGCAGTATTTT	CSAQGLAGGDTQYF
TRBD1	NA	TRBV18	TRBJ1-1	TGTGCCAGCTCACCACCGAACAGGGGGATGAACACTGAAGCTTTCTTT	CASSPPNRGMNTEAFF
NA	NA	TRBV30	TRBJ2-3	TGTGCCTGGAGTGTACACCAGCGTTCTAGCACAGATACGCAGTATTTT	CAWSVHQRSSTDTQYF
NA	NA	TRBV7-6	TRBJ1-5	TGTGCCAGCAGCTTAGGCCCGCAGGGTTTCAATCAGCCCCAGCATTTT	CASSLGPQGFNQPQHF
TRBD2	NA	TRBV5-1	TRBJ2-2	TGCGCCAGCAGCCCCACTAGCGGGGGGGCCCACGGGGAGCTGTTTTTT	CASSPTSGGAHGELFF
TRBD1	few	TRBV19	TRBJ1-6	TGTGCCAGTAGTATTATGGACAGGGGTAATTCACCCCTCCACTTT	CASSIMDRGNSPLHF
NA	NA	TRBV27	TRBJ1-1	TGTGCCAGCCTAGGGGCCATGAACACTGAAGCTTTCTTT	CASLGAMNTEAFF
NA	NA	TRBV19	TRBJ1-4	TGTGCCAGTAGTGGGACTCGAGGTCGTGAAAAACTGTTTTTT	CASSGTRGREKLFF
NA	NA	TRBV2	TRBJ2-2	TGTGCCAGCAGAGAACGGACAGCCCAGACCGGGGAGCTGTTTTTT	CASRERTAQTGELFF
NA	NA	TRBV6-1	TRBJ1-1	TGTGCCAGCAGTGAAGTGAGGTCTTTCTTT	CASSEVRSFF
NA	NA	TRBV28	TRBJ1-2	TGTGCCAGCACTGCGGTAGACGCTAACTATGGCTACACCTTC	CASTAVDANYGYTF
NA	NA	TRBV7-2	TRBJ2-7	TGTGCCAGCAGCTCTGCCTACGAGCAGTACTTC	CASSSAYEQYF
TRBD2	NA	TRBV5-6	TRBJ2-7	TGTGCCAGCAGCCCGCTACTAGCGGGTACGGTGTACGAGCAGTACTTC	CASSPLLAGTVYEQYF
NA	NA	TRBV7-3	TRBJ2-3	TGTGCCAGCAGCTTTACCGGGATTAGCACAGATACGCAGTATTTT	CASSFTGISTDTQYF
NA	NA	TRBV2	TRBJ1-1	TGTGCCAGCAGCGGGACGAACGCTAGCGGGGCTTTCTTT	CASSGTNASGAFF
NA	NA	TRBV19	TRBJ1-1	TGTGCCAGTTCCGAAATCGGGGGAATGACTGAAGCTTTCTTT	CASSEIGGMTEAFF
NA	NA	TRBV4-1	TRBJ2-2	TGCGCCAGCAGCCCAGGGGGCCTAGCGGTTAACACCGGGGAGCTGTTTTTT	CASSPGGLAVNTGELFF
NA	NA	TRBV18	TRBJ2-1	TGTGCCAGCTCACCGGGCAGGGATGAGCAGTTCTTC	CASSPGRDEQFF
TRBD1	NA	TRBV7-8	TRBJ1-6	TGTGCCAGCAGCTTGGGACAGCGAGGTTCACCCCTCCACTTT	CASSLGQRGSPLHF
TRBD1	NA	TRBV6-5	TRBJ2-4	TGTGCCAGCAGCCCTCCGGGACAGGGGCAAAACATTCAGTACTTC	CASSPPGQGQNIQYF
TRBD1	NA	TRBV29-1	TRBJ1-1	TGCAGCGCACAGGGGGCGATCACTGAAGCTTTCTTT	CSAQGAITEAFF
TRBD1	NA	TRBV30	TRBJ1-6	TGTGCCTGGAGTCTAGGACAGGGGAATTCACCCCTCCACTTT	CAWSLGQGNSPLHF
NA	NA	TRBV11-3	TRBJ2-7	TGTGCCAGCAGCTTAGGACAGCCTTACGAGCAGTACTTC	CASSLGQPYEQYF
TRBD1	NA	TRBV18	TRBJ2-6	TGTGCCAGCTCACTCAAAACAGGGGGCACTTCTGGGGCCAACGTCCTGACTTTC	CASSLKTGGTSGANVLTF
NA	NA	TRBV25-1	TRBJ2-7	TGTGCCAGCAGTCCAGACAGGTCTTCCTACGAGCAGTACTTC	CASSPDRSSYEQYF
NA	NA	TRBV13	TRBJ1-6	TGTGCCAGCAGCCCACCCTCGGGGGACGGGTCACCCCTCCACTTT	CASSPPSGDGSPLHF
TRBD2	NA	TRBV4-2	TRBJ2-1	TGTGCCAGCAGCACCGTAGCGGGGGACTCCTACAATGAGCAGTTCTTC	CASSTVAGDSYNEQFF
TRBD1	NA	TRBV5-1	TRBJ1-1	TGCGCCAGCAGCTACGGACAGGGCACTGAAGCTTTCTTT	CASSYGQGTEAFF
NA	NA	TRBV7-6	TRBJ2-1	TGTGCCAGCAGCTTAGCCTCCTATAGCTCCTACAATGAGCAGTTCTTC	CASSLASYSSYNEQFF
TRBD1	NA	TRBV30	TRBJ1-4	TGTGCCTGGAGTAGGACAGGGGTTGGCGAAAAACTGTTTTTT	CAWSRTGVGEKLFF
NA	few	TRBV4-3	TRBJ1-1	TGCGCCAGCAGCCACGACACTGAAGCTTTCTTT	CASSHDTEAFF
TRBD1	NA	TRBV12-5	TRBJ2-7	TGTGCTAGTGGCCCCCCAACAGGGGCCTCCTACGAGCAGTACTTC	CASGPPTGASYEQYF
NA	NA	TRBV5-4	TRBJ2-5	TGTGCCAGCAGCTTGGGGTCGCAGGGGAAACAAGAGACCCAGTACTTC	CASSLGSQGKQETQYF
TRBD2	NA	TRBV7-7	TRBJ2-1	TGTGCTAGCAGCGCGGGGACTAGCGGTATCAATGAGCAGTTCTTC	CASSAGTSGINEQFF
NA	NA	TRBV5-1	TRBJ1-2	TGCGCCAGCAGCTTGGGGTTTGGGGGCAGCCACTATGGCTACACCTTC	CASSLGFGGSHYGYTF
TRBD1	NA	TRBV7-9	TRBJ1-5	TGTGCCAGCAGCTTAGGTGTTGGACAGGGACTTCAGCCCCAGCATTTT	CASSLGVGQGLQPQHF
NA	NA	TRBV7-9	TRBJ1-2	TGTGCCAGCAGCTTAGAAGACAGCCTAGTCGCTAACTATGGCTACACCTTC	CASSLEDSLVANYGYTF
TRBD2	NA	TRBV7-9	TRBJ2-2	TGTGCCAGCAGCTCTAGCGGGACCGGGGAGCTGTTTTTT	CASSSSGTGELFF
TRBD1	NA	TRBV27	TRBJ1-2	TGTGCCAGCAGTCCAAATACCTGGACAGGGGGCTATGGCTACACCTTC	CASSPNTWTGGYGYTF
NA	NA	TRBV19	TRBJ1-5	TGTGCCAGTACGAACAGCTATAGCAATCAGCCCCAGCATTTT	CASTNSYSNQPQHF
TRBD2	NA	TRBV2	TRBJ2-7	TGTGCCAGCAGTGAAGCCGGCGGGAGCTCCTACGAGCAGTACTTC	CASSEAGGSSYEQYF
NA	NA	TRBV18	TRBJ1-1	TGTGCCAGCTCACCGACAATACGGGGTATGAACACTGAAGCTTTCTTT	CASSPTIRGMNTEAFF
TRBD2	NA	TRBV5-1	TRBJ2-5	TGCGCCAGCAGCCCCGGGACTAGCGGGAGTACCTTTCAAGAGACCCAGTACTTC	CASSPGTSGSTFQETQYF
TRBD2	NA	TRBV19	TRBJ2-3	TGTGCCAGTAGTCTACGGGGCGGGGGGACGAGCACAGATACGCAGTATTTT	CASSLRGGGTSTDTQYF
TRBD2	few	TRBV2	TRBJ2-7	TGTGCCAGCAGTCCGGGACTAGCGGCTTGGGAGCAGTACTTC	CASSPGLAAWEQYF